A single sample is the source of the 27 T cell receptor beta chains below, sequenced in a study of beta chain features in type 1 diabetes. The sequenced template was cDNA made from the entire isolated RNA. TCRdb's table, derived via immunoSEQ multiplex PCR, lists solely in-frame clones and lacks some. This table holds 350,000 to 450,000 clones, more than 11% found once. Sequencing was performed on naive CD4+ T cells from blood. Source of these receptors: a man younger than 45 in good health.

There are a few counts of this clone. The chain uses TRBV9 and TRBJ2-7, with D perhaps TRBD2 (6 bases). This CDR3 region has 14 residues. V shed 0 bases and J shed 6 bases, with 13 bases lying between them. CDR1 and CDR2 (germline): SGDLS, YYNGEE. The CDR3 DNA reads as TGTGCCAGCAGCGTAGGGCCGGCCGGGGGCGAGCAGTACGTC. Residues: CASSVGPAGGEQYV.

This chain links TRBV6-5 with TRBJ2-7; 10 bases align to TRBD1. From germline, CDR1 is MNHEY and CDR2 SVGAGI. This CDR3 region has 13 residues. Germline trimming cut 11 bases from V and 0 bases from J; bases unmatched to any gene: 4. For the CDR3, the DNA is TGTGCCGTGAGGGACAGGGGCTCCTACGAGCAGTACTTC. It translates to CAVRDRGSYEQYF.

The chain links TRBV6-5 to TRBJ1-2; D not resolved. The germline V gene has CDR1 MNHEY and CDR2 SVGAGI. The CDR3 is 14 amino acids. The germline V and J ends were trimmed by 7 bases and 4 bases, with 16 bases remaining between them. As DNA, the CDR3 is TGTGCCAGCACCAAAGGGTATCGCGGCTATGGCTACACCTTC. This codes for CASTKGYRGYGYTF.

This clone was found a few times. The chain combines TRBV29-1 with TRBJ2-5, with D perhaps matching TRBD2 (5 bases). With 4 bases removed from V and 4 bases from J, the gap between germline ends came to 7 bases. This CDR3 comprises 11 residues. Germline V gives CDR1 SQVTM, CDR2 ANQGSEA. CDR3 loop: CSVVAGETQYF. Here the CDR3 DNA reads TGCAGCGTTGTCGCGGGAGAGACCCAGTACTTC. Full variable domain (outside the CDR3, taken from reference TRBV29-1 and TRBJ2-5): SAVISQKPSRDICQRGTSLTIQCQVDSQVTMMFWYRQQPGQSLTLIATANQGSEATYESGFVIDKFPISRPNLTFSTLTVSNMSPEDSSIYLCSVVAGETQYFGPGTRLLVL.

This clone appeared a single time. The chain combines TRBV6-5 with TRBJ2-7; tentatively, D is TRBD1 (5 bases). Trimming removed 6 bases at V and 0 bases at J, with 12 bases between. The CDR3 totals 14 residues. Per the germline V gene, CDR1 is MNHEY and CDR2 is SVGAGI. Here the CDR3 DNA reads TGTGCCAGCAGAAACAAGGGGATCTCCTACGAGCAGTACTTC. As protein: CASRNKGISYEQYF.

This clone was recorded a few times. Compared with germline, one end of the junction differs, possibly owing to a read error. J is TRBJ2-4 and V is TRBV6-1, with D maybe TRBD2 (7 bases). In germline, CDR1 is MNHNS, CDR2 SASEGT. The CDR3 is 17 residues long. The CDR3 is CAISEGRGRGTKNIQYF. In nucleotides, the CDR3 is TGTGCCATCAGTGAAGGGAGGGGGAGAGGAACCAAAAACATTCAGTACTTC.

CDR3 in amino acids: CAWEALLNYGYTF. The CDR3 coding sequence is TGTGCCTGGGAAGCACTGCTTAACTATGGCTACACCTTC. The chain joins TRBV30 to TRBJ1-2; D is undetermined. V shed 5 bases and J shed 1 base, with 11 bases lying between them. The CDR3 runs to 13 residues. Germline values: CDR1 GTSNPN, CDR2 SVGIG (reference sequence).

This clone was seen a few times. V is TRBV11-2 and J is TRBJ2-5; D call uncertain. CDR1 is SGHAT, CDR2 FQNNGV, per germline. The CDR3 spans 14 residues. The V end lost 0 bases, the J end lost 2 bases, and 7 bases lay between the germline ends. The CDR3 is CASSLDPNQETQYF. CDR3 coding DNA: TGTGCCAGCAGCTTAGACCCGAATCAAGAGACCCAGTACTTC.

The chain combines TRBV4-3 with TRBJ2-3, with D perhaps matching TRBD1 or TRBD2 (5 bases each). The CDR3 loop spans 16 amino acids. Germline V gives CDR1 LGHNA, CDR2 YSLEER. The V gene lost 4 bases and the J gene lost 6 bases, with 20 bases spanning the gap. For the CDR3, the DNA is TGCGCCAGCAGCCGCACCAGGGACGGCCTTCGTGATACGCAGTATTTT. It codes for CASSRTRDGLRDTQYF.

This clone turned up a few times. V usage is TRBV6-5 and J usage is TRBJ2-1, with D unclear. Germline V gene data show CDR1 as MNHEY and CDR2 as SVGAGI. The CDR3 sequence is 13 residues long. V lost 4 bases to trimming and J lost 8 bases, with 12 bases between them. In DNA form, the CDR3 reads TGTGCCAGCAGTTTGGAAGGCTGGGATGAGCAGTTCTTC. Translated: CASSLEGWDEQFF.

The rearrangement joins TRBV7-2 to TRBJ2-3; D is ambiguous. CDR3 length: 15 amino acids. Germline V gene sequence: CDR1 SGHTA, CDR2 FQGNSA. Between the trimmed V and J ends, which lost 0 bases and 1 base, there was a span of 8 bases. CDR3 sequence reads: CASSLAQPGTDTQYF. CDR3 nucleotide sequence: TGTGCCAGCAGCTTAGCGCAGCCCGGCACAGATACGCAGTATTTT.

In DNA, the CDR3 is TGTGCCACCAGCTGGAGTGGTAGGGTAGCCAAAAACATTCAGTACTTC. Translated, it gives CATSWSGRVAKNIQYF. The chain couples TRBV15 to TRBJ2-4; no reliable D call. Trimming cost V 5 bases and J 0 bases, with 14 bases left between them. There are 16 residues in the CDR3. Germline CDR1 is LNHNV and CDR2 is YYDKDF (reference sequence). The whole variable domain, filled in from reference TRBV15 and TRBJ2-4, reads DAMVIQNPRYQVTQFGKPVTLSCSQTLNHNVMYWYQQKSSQAPKLLFHYYDKDFNNEADTPDNFQSRRPNTSFCFLDIRSPGLGDTAMYLCATSWSGRVAKNIQYFGAGTRLSVL.

This clone was counted a few times. The chain has TRBV7-9 and TRBJ2-6, with D tentatively TRBD1 (5 bases). The V gene's germline CDR1 is SEHNR and CDR2 FQNEAQ (reference sequence). The V gene lost 5 bases and the J gene lost 0 bases, with 8 bases spanning the gap. This CDR3 has 15 residues. This CDR3 reads CASSRTSSGANVLTF. As DNA, the CDR3 is TGTGCCAGCAGCCGGACAAGCTCTGGGGCCAACGTCCTGACTTTC.

This clone was counted between two and nine times. The rearrangement links TRBV5-4 to TRBJ2-1; perhaps TRBD2 as D (5 bases). Germline CDR1 SGHNT, CDR2 YYREEE (reference sequence). The length of the CDR3 is 12 residues. V lost 6 bases to trimming and J lost 10 bases, with 14 bases between them. This chain's CDR3 is CASTLEVGEQFF. The CDR3 DNA is TGTGCCAGCACCCTGGAGGTGGGGGAGCAGTTCTTC.

CDR3 DNA sequence: TGTGCCAGCAGCGTAGACTCGGTACAGAAACGGACCCAGTACTTC. It yields the protein CASSVDSVQKRTQYF. The chain has TRBV9 and TRBJ2-5; D gene ambiguous. V lost 0 bases and J lost 7, with 16 bases in between. Germline CDR1 is SGDLS and CDR2 is YYNGEE. The CDR3 contains 15 residues.

This clone was observed a handful of times. The V call is TRBV25-1, the J call TRBJ1-2; D remains ambiguous. The germline V gene has CDR1 MGHDK and CDR2 SYGVNS. The ends were cut back, 1 base at V and 7 bases at J, with 10 bases in the middle. The CDR3 length is 13 residues. Here the CDR3 DNA reads TGTGCCAGCAGTGAATTGGCCAGAAGTGGCTACACCTTC. Translated, it gives CASSELARSGYTF.

This clone was observed a handful of times. The J gene is TRBJ2-7, the V gene TRBV9; D possibly corresponds to TRBD1 (5 bases). The CDR3 covers 14 residues. Germline CDR1 and CDR2: SGDLS and YYNGEE. The ends were cut back, 6 bases at V and 3 bases at J, with 16 bases in the middle. The CDR3 DNA is TGTGCCAGCACCCCAGGGATCCTGAACTACGAGCAGTACTTC. Its translation is CASTPGILNYEQYF.

The sample holds a few counts of this clone. The V and J genes are TRBV29-1 and TRBJ1-2, with 8 positions matching TRBD1. This CDR3 contains 13 residues. V was pared by 4 bases and J by 8 bases, with 9 bases of the junction left unmatched. The germline CDR1 and CDR2 sequences are SQVTM and ANQGSEA. CDR3 nucleotides: TGCAGCGTTGTGGCAGGGGGCGCAGGCGGCTACACCTTC. Translation gives CSVVAGGAGGYTF. The complete variable domain, with remaining parts taken from reference TRBV29-1 and TRBJ1-2, reads SAVISQKPSRDICQRGTSLTIQCQVDSQVTMMFWYRQQPGQSLTLIATANQGSEATYESGFVIDKFPISRPNLTFSTLTVSNMSPEDSSIYLCSVVAGGAGGYTFGSGTRLTVV.

This chain joins TRBV11-2 and TRBJ2-1; D possibly corresponds to TRBD2 (6 bases). Trimming pared 3 bases from V and 9 bases from J, leaving 12 bases between. Germline CDR1 and CDR2: SGHAT and FQNNGV. The length of the CDR3 is 13 residues. CDR3 region: CASSLGLDGEQFF. Written as DNA, the CDR3 is TGTGCCAGCAGCTTGGGACTGGACGGTGAGCAGTTCTTC.

The J gene is TRBJ1-1, the V gene TRBV6-5; the D gene is possibly TRBD1 (6 bases). CDR1 and CDR2 (germline): MNHEY, SVGAGI. V was pared by 10 bases and J by 7 bases, with 25 bases between. This CDR3 region has 15 residues. Here the CDR3 DNA reads TGTGCCACGTTCAGACCCAACAGGGTGGGCAGTGAAGCTTTCTTT. It specifies CATFRPNRVGSEAFF.

This clone was detected a few times. V usage is TRBV19 and J usage is TRBJ2-5; no firm D call. V was cut by 7 bases and J by 3 bases, with 12 bases left in between. Per the germline V gene, CDR1 is LNHDA and CDR2 is SQIVND (reference sequence). The CDR3 loop spans 13 amino acids. CDR3 DNA sequence: TGTGCCAGTAACGGCAGGTGGGAAGAGACCCAGTACTTC. Encoded protein: CASNGRWEETQYF.

The genes are TRBV7-2 and TRBJ1-5; D gene uncertain. The V gene's germline CDR1 is SGHTA and CDR2 FQGNSA. CDR3 length: 14 amino acids. V shed 3 bases and J shed 6 bases, with 12 bases lying between them. The CDR3 DNA sequence: TGTGCCAGCAGCTTGGCCCAAGCGGTTCAGCCCCAGCATTTT. Translation: CASSLAQAVQPQHF.

This clone was counted between two and nine times. The chain is built from TRBV18 and TRBJ1-6; D remains ambiguous. Trimming stripped 1 base from V and 7 bases from J, with 8 bases between. Germline V gene data show CDR1 as KGHSH and CDR2 as LQKENI. The CDR3 consists of 14 residues. CDR3 residues: CASSPRVANSPLHF. In DNA form, the CDR3 reads TGTGCCAGCTCACCACGAGTTGCGAATTCACCCCTCCACTTT.

For this clone: The same CDR3 also results from other DNA sequences found in this sample. This chain joins TRBV9 and TRBJ1-4; D is unclear. V was trimmed by 0 bases and J by 1 base, leaving 4 bases between them. There are 14 residues in the CDR3. Germline V lookup: CDR1 SGDLS, CDR2 YYNGEE. For the CDR3, the DNA is TGTGCCAGCAGCGTAGGTGGAACTAATGAAAAACTGTTTTTT. It is translated as CASSVGGTNEKLFF.

The chain uses TRBV11-2 and TRBJ1-1; a weak D match, TRBD1 (5 bases). Germline loops: CDR1 SGHAT, CDR2 FQNNGV. The V gene lost 5 bases and the J gene lost 11 bases, with 15 bases spanning the gap. This CDR3 spans 12 amino acids. CDR3 bases: TGTGCCAGCAGCCGGAACACCGGGGGTGCTTTCTTT. Amino acids: CASSRNTGGAFF.

Only a few counts were recorded for this clone. The chain combines TRBV19 with TRBJ2-1, with D unresolved. Per germline, CDR1 LNHDA and CDR2 SQIVND (reference sequence). This CDR3 contains 10 residues. V shed 8 bases and J shed 10 bases, with 9 bases lying between them. The CDR3: CASRADEQFF. The CDR3 coding sequence is TGTGCCAGTCGTGCAGACGAGCAGTTCTTC.

V gene TRBV4-1 combines with J gene TRBJ1-2, with TRBD1 matching over 8 bases. Trimming at V came to 0 bases and at J to 5 bases, leaving 11 bases not matched to a gene. Germline CDR1 MGHRA, CDR2 YSYEKL. There are 17 residues in the CDR3. The CDR3 DNA sequence: TGCGCCAGCAGCCAAGATATAGCGACAGGGGCTCGGTATGGCTACACCTTC. It translates to CASSQDIATGARYGYTF.